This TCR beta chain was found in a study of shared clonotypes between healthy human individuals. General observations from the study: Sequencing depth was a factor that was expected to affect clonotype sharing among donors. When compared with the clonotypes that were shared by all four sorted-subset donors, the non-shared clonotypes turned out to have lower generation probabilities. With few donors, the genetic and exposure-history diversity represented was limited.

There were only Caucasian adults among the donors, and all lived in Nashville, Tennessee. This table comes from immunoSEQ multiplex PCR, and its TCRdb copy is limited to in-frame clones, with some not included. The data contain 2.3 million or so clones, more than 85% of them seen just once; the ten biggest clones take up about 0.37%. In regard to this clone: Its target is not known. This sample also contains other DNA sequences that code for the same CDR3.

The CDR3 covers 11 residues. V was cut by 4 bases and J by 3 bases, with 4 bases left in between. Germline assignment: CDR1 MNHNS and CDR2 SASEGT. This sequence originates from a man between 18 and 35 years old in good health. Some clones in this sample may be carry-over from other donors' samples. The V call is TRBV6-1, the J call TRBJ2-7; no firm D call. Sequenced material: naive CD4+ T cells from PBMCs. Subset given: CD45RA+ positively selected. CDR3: CASSAYYEQYF. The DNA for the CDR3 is TGTGCCAGCAGTGCCTACTACGAGCAGTACTTC.